The 27 T cell receptor beta chains given below trace back to one sample, sequenced in a study of OX40 agonist ivuxolimab in advanced cancers. Libraries were prepared by immunoSEQ multiplex PCR; TCRdb keeps only in-frame clonotypes and omits some of them. Of around 76,000 clones listed, around 80% are singletons. The sample here was CD4+ or CD8+ T cells sorted from blood, taken in a trial of the OX40 agonist ivuxolimab. Receptors originate from an adult with an advanced solid tumor such as melanoma, head and neck, liver or kidney cancer.

J is TRBJ1-1 and V is TRBV7-3; weak D call: TRBD1 (5 bases). V dropped 1 base and J dropped 7 bases, with 10 bases sitting between them. The CDR3 extends over 13 amino acids. CDR1 SGHTA and CDR2 FQGTGA come from the germline V gene. The CDR3: CASSLRDGYEAFF. The CDR3 DNA is TGTGCCAGCAGCTTAAGGGACGGGTATGAAGCTTTCTTT.

The V call is TRBV18, the J call TRBJ1-2, with unresolved D. CDR3 length: 13 amino acids. Per the germline V gene, CDR1 is KGHSH and CDR2 is LQKENI. V lost 4 bases, J lost 0 bases, and 6 bases lay in between. The CDR3 is CASSQGTNYGYTF. In DNA form, the CDR3 reads TGTGCCAGCTCACAAGGAACTAACTATGGCTACACCTTC.

The chain carries TRBV6-6 and TRBJ1-5, with D possibly matching TRBD1 (5 bases). Germline V gene sequence: CDR1 MNHNY, CDR2 SVGAGI (reference sequence). The CDR3 totals 16 residues. V shed 5 bases and J shed 0 bases, with 14 bases lying between them. This CDR3 is CASSPPGSLSNQPQHF. Written as DNA, the CDR3 is TGTGCCAGCAGTCCCCCAGGGAGCCTTAGCAATCAGCCCCAGCATTTT.

This clone occurred once. The chain recombines TRBV5-1 with TRBJ1-2; 8 nucleotides agree with TRBD1. The junction had 5 bases not matched to a gene; V was cut back by 0 bases and J by 4 bases. Germline V gives CDR1 SGHRS, CDR2 YFSETQ. The CDR3 is 15 residues long. The CDR3 nucleotides read TGCGCCAGCAGCTTGGGGGCAGGGGGCTTCTATGGCTACACCTTC. This encodes CASSLGAGGFYGYTF.

This chain connects TRBV5-6 to TRBJ2-5; unclear D gene. Germline V gene sequence: CDR1 SGHDT, CDR2 YYEEEE. The length of the CDR3 is 15 residues. The ends were cut back, 4 bases at V and 5 bases at J, with 18 bases in the middle. CDR3 residues: CASSPLGRAVETQYF. The CDR3 DNA follows: TGTGCCAGCAGCCCCTTAGGTAGGGCCGTCGAGACCCAGTACTTC.

The chain combines TRBV27 with TRBJ2-2, with D possibly being TRBD1 or TRBD2 (5 bases each). Germline lookup yields CDR1 MNHEY and CDR2 SMNVEV (reference sequence). V lost 2 bases to trimming and J lost 0 bases, with 10 bases between them. The CDR3 runs to 16 residues. CDR3 coding DNA: TGTGCCAGCAGTTTAAGAGGGGATACGAACACCGGGGAGCTGTTTTTT. Translated: CASSLRGDTNTGELFF.

This chain uses TRBV5-8 with TRBJ2-5, with 12 bases that match TRBD2. The CDR3 length is 17 residues. CDR1 and CDR2 from the germline V gene are SGHTS and YDEGEE. V was clipped by 3 bases and J by 4 bases; unmatched bases: 10. CDR3 nucleotides: TGTGCCAGCAGCTCCGGACTAGCGGGGTACGGAGGAGAGACCCAGTACTTC. This encodes CASSSGLAGYGGETQYF.

V and J are TRBV5-1 and TRBJ2-6; TRBD1 is a possible D gene (5 bases). Germline values: CDR1 SGHRS, CDR2 YFSETQ. The germline V and J ends were trimmed by 3 bases and 1 base, with 11 bases remaining between them. The CDR3 has 16 residues. DNA for the CDR3: TGCGCCAGCAGCTCCGTCACAGGATCTGGGGCCAACGTCCTGACTTTC. Protein: CASSSVTGSGANVLTF.

The rearrangement links TRBV18 to TRBJ2-5; TRBD1 might be the D (5 bases). CDR3 size: 15 residues. Trimming took 6 bases from V and 2 from J, leaving 16 bases between them. The V gene's germline CDR1 is KGHSH and CDR2 LQKENI. CDR3 region: CASSPIRAGQETQYF. CDR3 nucleotides: TGTGCCAGCTCCCCTATCAGGGCAGGGCAAGAGACCCAGTACTTC.

This chain uses TRBV18 with TRBJ1-2; D gene uncertain. This CDR3 has 15 amino acids. Between the trimmed V and J ends, which lost 6 bases and 2 bases, there was a span of 16 bases. The germline V gene has CDR1 KGHSH and CDR2 LQKENI. The CDR3 nucleotides are TGTGCCAGCTCCTCTACCAGAGGGTCAAACTATGGCTACACCTTC. It is translated as CASSSTRGSNYGYTF.

The genes are TRBV7-2 and TRBJ2-7; D remains ambiguous. This CDR3 has 14 amino acids. V was trimmed by 5 bases and J by 0 bases, leaving 11 bases between them. Germline V CDR1 and CDR2: SGHTA, FQGNSA. The CDR3 here is CASSGWIDSYEQYF. The CDR3 nucleotides read TGTGCCAGCAGCGGGTGGATCGACTCCTACGAGCAGTACTTC.

The chain combines TRBV10-3 with TRBJ2-3; D unresolved. This CDR3 has 12 residues. CDR1 and CDR2 (germline): ENHRY, SYGVKD. The ends were cut back, 0 bases at V and 6 bases at J, with 4 bases in the middle. CDR3: CAISESWDTQYF. The CDR3 coding sequence is TGTGCCATCAGTGAGTCATGGGATACGCAGTATTTT.

This rearrangement joins TRBV29-1 to TRBJ2-7; tentatively, D is TRBD2 (5 bases). Germline V gene sequence: CDR1 SQVTM, CDR2 ANQGSEA. The V and J ends lost 6 bases and 3 bases respectively, with 18 bases between them. The CDR3 covers 14 residues. The CDR3 DNA reads TGCAGCGTACAACTCGGTGCGGGCAACTACGAGCAGTACTTC. Its translation is CSVQLGAGNYEQYF.

At least ten counts were recorded for this clone. The V and J genes are TRBV7-6 and TRBJ1-1, with D possibly matching TRBD1 (5 bases). This CDR3 has 14 amino acids. Trimming pared 5 bases from V and 4 bases from J, leaving 14 bases between. Germline V gene sequence: CDR1 SGHVS, CDR2 FNYEAQ. The CDR3 DNA is TGTGCCAGCAGCCTGGGACTTCCTGGCACTGAAGCTTTCTTT. As protein: CASSLGLPGTEAFF.

This chain joins TRBV5-6 and TRBJ1-6; no clear D. Trimming shortened V by 3 bases and J by 5 bases, and 9 bases separated the two germline ends. The germline V gene has CDR1 SGHDT and CDR2 YYEEEE. The CDR3 has 14 amino acids. CDR3 coding DNA: TGTGCCAGCAGCTCGAGAACGGATAATTCACCCCTCCACTTT. Translating it yields CASSSRTDNSPLHF.

The chain joins TRBV29-1 to TRBJ2-4, with 7 nucleotides matching TRBD1. J was trimmed by 0 bases and V by 7 bases; bases with no gene match: 6. The CDR3 has 14 amino acids. Germline lookup yields CDR1 SQVTM and CDR2 ANQGSEA. CDR3 nucleotide sequence: TGCAGCGCAAGGGACAGCGTAGCCAAAAACATTCAGTACTTC. It is translated as CSARDSVAKNIQYF.

The chain couples TRBV29-1 to TRBJ2-7; D may correspond to TRBD1 or TRBD2 (5 bases each). Germline V gives CDR1 SQVTM, CDR2 ANQGSEA. Trimming stripped 3 bases from V and 0 bases from J, with 9 bases between. This CDR3 region has 13 residues. CDR3 loop: CSVDGGVSYEQYF. In DNA form, the CDR3 reads TGCAGCGTTGATGGGGGAGTCTCCTACGAGCAGTACTTC.

The J gene is TRBJ1-2, the V gene TRBV15; 8 bases fit TRBD1. J was trimmed by 3 bases and V by 1 base; bases with no gene match: 7. The CDR3 contains 16 residues. CDR1 LNHNV and CDR2 YYDKDF come from the germline V gene (reference sequence). The CDR3, as DNA: TGTGCCACCAGCAGAGGGGCAGGGGGCGCGGACTATGGCTACACCTTC. This gives the protein CATSRGAGGADYGYTF.

This chain joins TRBV19 and TRBJ2-2, with D uncertain. The V gene lost 7 bases and the J gene lost 3 bases, with 21 bases spanning the gap. CDR1 and CDR2 from the germline V gene are LNHDA and SQIVND (reference sequence). This CDR3 has 17 amino acids. CDR3 DNA sequence: TGTGCCAGTATTTCCCCCTTAGGACGGCGAGACACCGGGGAGCTGTTTTTT. This gives the protein CASISPLGRRDTGELFF. Full variable domain (missing parts from reference TRBV19 and TRBJ2-2): DGGITQSPKYLFRKEGQNVTLSCEQNLNHDAMYWYRQDPGQGLRLIYYSQIVNDFQKGDIAEGYSVSREKKESFPLTVTSAQKNPTAFYLCASISPLGRRDTGELFFGEGSRLTVL.

The rearrangement joins TRBV10-3 to TRBJ1-2; a possible D gene is TRBD1 (6 bases). This CDR3 is built from 13 residues. V lost 7 bases and J lost 4, with 13 bases in between. Germline V gives CDR1 ENHRY, CDR2 SYGVKD. DNA of the CDR3: TGTGCCATCAACCTACAGGGAGGCTATGGCTACACCTTC. Residues: CAINLQGGYGYTF.

The chain links TRBV19 to TRBJ1-4; D not resolved. Germline values: CDR1 LNHDA, CDR2 SQIVND (reference sequence). The CDR3 has 16 residues. The ends were cut back, 5 bases at V and 0 bases at J, with 13 bases in the middle. CDR3 sequence: CASSSPYRTTNEKLFF. The CDR3 bases are TGTGCCAGTAGTTCACCATACAGAACAACTAATGAAAAACTGTTTTTT.

V is TRBV18 and J is TRBJ2-3, with TRBD1 identical over 9 bases. From germline, CDR1 is KGHSH and CDR2 LQKENI. V gave up 8 bases and J gave up 4 bases; unmatched junction bases: 10. The CDR3 length is 15 residues. CDR3 coding DNA: TGTGCCAGCACCCAACAGGGGGCGCGTGCAGATACGCAGTATTTT. The encoded protein is CASTQQGARADTQYF.

The chain uses TRBV7-8 and TRBJ2-4; 7 nucleotides align to TRBD2. V trimming: 4 bases; J trimming: 0 bases; junction bases outside the gene matches: 9. Germline-derived CDR1 and CDR2 are SGHVS and FQNEAQ. The CDR3 runs 17 residues. CDR3 in DNA: TGTGCCAGCAGCTCCCGCGGGGGAACACTAGCCAAAAACATTCAGTACTTC. It codes for CASSSRGGTLAKNIQYF.

Regarding this clone: At the DNA level, this CDR3 is encoded by other sequences in the same sample as well. The chain uses TRBV18 and TRBJ1-5; D gene unclear. The V end was cut by 3 bases, the J end by 4 bases, with 7 bases between. Germline CDR1 is KGHSH and CDR2 is LQKENI. The length of the CDR3 is 13 residues. CDR3 bases: TGTGCCAGCTCACCTGGGGAAAATCAGCCCCAGCATTTT. Translated: CASSPGENQPQHF.

CDR3 nucleotides: TGTGCCAGCAGCTTGGAGAACAGGGGGACTGAAGCTTTCTTT. It codes for CASSLENRGTEAFF. The rearrangement links TRBV5-4 to TRBJ1-1; TRBD1 matches at 8 bases. CDR1 and CDR2 from the germline V gene are SGHNT and YYREEE (reference sequence). The CDR3 is 14 residues long. V lost 0 bases, J lost 5 bases, and 3 bases stayed unmatched.

The V and J genes are TRBV9 and TRBJ2-1, with TRBD1 matching over 7 bases. This CDR3 contains 15 residues. Per germline, CDR1 SGDLS and CDR2 YYNGEE. Losses at the gene ends were 0 bases for V and 1 base for J; bases not matched to a gene: 1. CDR3 protein: CASSVAGGSYNEQFF. The CDR3 DNA follows: TGTGCCAGCAGCGTAGCAGGGGGATCCTACAATGAGCAGTTCTTC.

The rearrangement joins TRBV5-8 to TRBJ1-2; the D is unclear. This CDR3 has 14 amino acids. The germline V and J ends were trimmed by 0 bases and 6 bases, with 12 bases remaining between them. Germline V gene data show CDR1 as SGHTS and CDR2 as YDEGEE. CDR3 DNA: TGTGCCAGCAGCTTGGTAAGGGTCACGGATGGCTACACCTTC. Translation gives CASSLVRVTDGYTF.